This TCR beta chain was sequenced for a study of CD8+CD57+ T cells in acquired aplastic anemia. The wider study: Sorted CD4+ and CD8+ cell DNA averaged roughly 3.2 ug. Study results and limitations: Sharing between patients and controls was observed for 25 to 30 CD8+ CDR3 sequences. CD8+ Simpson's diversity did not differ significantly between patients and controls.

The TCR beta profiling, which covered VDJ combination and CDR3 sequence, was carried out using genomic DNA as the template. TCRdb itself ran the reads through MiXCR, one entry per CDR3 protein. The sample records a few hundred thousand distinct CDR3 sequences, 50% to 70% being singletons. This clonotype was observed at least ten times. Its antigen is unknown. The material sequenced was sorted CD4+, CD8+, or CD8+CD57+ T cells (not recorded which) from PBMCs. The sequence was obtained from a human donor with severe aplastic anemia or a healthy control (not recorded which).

CDR3 nucleotides: TGTGCCACCAGCAGAAAAGACGGTTCAAGGGGCTATGGCTACACCTTC. This codes for CATSRKDGSRGYGYTF. This chain links TRBV15 with TRBJ1-2; TRBD1 is a possible D gene (5 bases). Germline CDR1 and CDR2: LNHNV and YYDKDF (reference sequence). The CDR3 has 16 residues. V was cut by 2 bases and J by 4 bases, with 17 bases left in between.